The T cell receptor (beta chain) under discussion was sequenced for a study of blood T cell repertoires in COVID-19. Study information: PBMCs, B-cell-depleted T cells, or T cells provided the cDNA or gDNA that made up the material.

Original analysis: Estimates of nucleated cell counts were drawn from the amplification of reference gene primers. Data came from immunoSEQ multiplex PCR; TCRdb stores just in-frame clones and leaves some out. The DNA was the basis for D and trimming; V, J and clone size are from that table. The sample lists about 89,000 clones, about 95% seen once, with around 4% in the top ten. The receptor was derived from a human donor with active COVID-19. The donor label of this sample is uncertain. What was sequenced was peripheral blood.

The CDR3 sequence: CASSRVGAGETQYF. CDR3 bases: TGTGCCAGCAGTCGGGTGGGGGCAGGGGAGACCCAGTACTTC. The gene calls are TRBV2 and TRBJ2-5, with D perhaps TRBD1 (6 bases). CDR3 length: 14 amino acids. Trimming took 5 bases from V and 5 from J, leaving 15 bases between them. CDR1 SNHLY and CDR2 FYNNEI come from the germline V gene. The full variable domain, rest sourced from reference TRBV2 and TRBJ2-5, is EPEVTQTPSHQVTQMGQEVILRCVPISNHLYFYWYRQILGQKVEFLVSFYNNEISEKSEIFDDQFSVERPDGSNFTLKIRSTKLEDSAMYFCASSRVGAGETQYFGPGTRLLVL.